This passage covers 10 T cell receptor beta chains from one sample sequenced in a study of memory B cells and T cells in multiple sclerosis. The antigens these receptors bind are not known. This table comes from immunoSEQ multiplex PCR, and its TCRdb copy is limited to in-frame clones, with some not included. The sample consists of 46,000 or so clones, more than 65% of them appearing once. Separate sequencing covered autoproliferating (CFSE-dim) and non-proliferating (CFSE-high) T cells from stimulus-free culture. Cultures began with some 49 million CFSE-labeled PBMCs, unstimulated for 7 to 8 days, with replicate wells pooled. Sample: PBMCs from blood kept in culture. These receptors all come from a human donor with multiple sclerosis.

This chain uses TRBV18 with TRBJ1-5, with D possibly TRBD1 on 5 matching bases. Germline V gives CDR1 KGHSH, CDR2 LQKENI. V gave up 1 base and J gave up 5 bases, with 12 bases separating them. This CDR3 comprises 15 residues. CDR3 sequence: CASSPRSRADQPQHF. The CDR3 nucleotides read TGTGCCAGCTCACCACGGTCCAGGGCCGATCAGCCCCAGCATTTT.

In DNA form, the CDR3 reads TGCAGCGTTAAGGAGGTTGGTGAAAAACTGTTTTTT. This translates into CSVKEVGEKLFF. The J gene is TRBJ1-4, the V gene TRBV29-1; D not resolved. This CDR3 contains 12 residues. Germline lookup yields CDR1 SQVTM and CDR2 ANQGSEA. The germline V and J ends were trimmed by 5 bases and 7 bases, with 11 bases remaining between them. The complete variable domain, with remaining parts taken from reference TRBV29-1 and TRBJ1-4, reads SAVISQKPSRDICQRGTSLTIQCQVDSQVTMMFWYRQQPGQSLTLIATANQGSEATYESGFVIDKFPISRPNLTFSTLTVSNMSPEDSSIYLCSVKEVGEKLFFGSGTQLSVL.

This chain joins TRBV6-1 and TRBJ1-1; no definite D call. Trimming pared 4 bases from V and 1 base from J, leaving 7 bases between. Germline V gene data show CDR1 as MNHNS and CDR2 as SASEGT. The CDR3 runs to 13 residues. The CDR3 DNA reads TGTGCCAGCAGTGCGGTCCAGAACACTGAAGCTTTCTTT. Translating it yields CASSAVQNTEAFF.

J is TRBJ1-1 and V is TRBV4-1; 7 bases fit TRBD1. Losses at the gene ends were 4 bases for V and 11 bases for J; bases not matched to a gene: 4. Germline V gene lookup returns CDR1 MGHRA and CDR2 YSYEKL. The CDR3 is made up of 11 amino acids. CDR3 residues: CASSLTGAAFF. The CDR3, as DNA: TGCGCCAGCAGCCTTACAGGGGCGGCTTTCTTT.

The J gene is TRBJ2-1, the V gene TRBV12-2; the D segment call TRBD2 is taken from the table without a DNA check. TRBV12-2 is noted as a pseudogene. The CDR3 contains 14 residues. CDR3 in DNA: TGTGCAAACCGGTCCAAGCGGGGGGGCGTTGAGCAGTTCTTC. It translates to CANRSKRGGVEQFF.

This chain joins TRBV6-6 and TRBJ2-1, with D hard to call. The CDR3 runs 13 residues. Trimming stripped 0 bases from V and 7 bases from J, with 7 bases between. Germline V gives CDR1 MNHNY, CDR2 SVGAGI (reference sequence). In DNA form, the CDR3 reads TGTGCCAGCAGTTACTCGATCCTAAATGAGCAGTTCTTC. Translated, it gives CASSYSILNEQFF.

The chain combines TRBV9 with TRBJ1-2; 7 nucleotides agree with TRBD1. The CDR3 runs 14 residues. Per the germline V gene, CDR1 is SGDLS and CDR2 is YYNGEE. Losses at the gene ends were 3 bases for V and 2 bases for J; bases not matched to a gene: 4. The CDR3 DNA follows: TGTGCCAGCAGCGCAGGGGGGGCCAACTATGGCTACACCTTC. As protein: CASSAGGANYGYTF.

The rearrangement uses TRBV11-2 and TRBJ2-7, with 8 bases lining up with TRBD1. The junction had 5 bases not matched to a gene; V was cut back by 1 base and J by 3 bases. The germline V gene encodes CDR1 SGHAT and CDR2 FQNNGV. The CDR3 is made up of 15 amino acids. CDR3: CASSLAGTGIYEQYF. CDR3 DNA sequence: TGTGCCAGCAGCTTAGCGGGGACAGGTATCTACGAGCAGTACTTC.

The rearrangement uses TRBV12-5 and TRBJ2-3, with a possible D match to TRBD2 (5 bases). Trimming took 0 bases from V and 1 from J, leaving 14 bases between them. CDR1 and CDR2 from the germline V gene are LGHNT and FRNRAP. The CDR3 has 17 residues. This CDR3 is CASGLVSPGVRTDTQYF. Here the CDR3 DNA reads TGTGCTAGTGGTTTGGTATCCCCCGGGGTGCGCACAGATACGCAGTATTTT.

The V and J genes are TRBV6-1 and TRBJ1-2; 8 positions match TRBD1. The germline V gene has CDR1 MNHNS and CDR2 SASEGT. CDR3 length: 14 residues. V was pared by 4 bases and J by 1 base, with 2 bases of the junction left unmatched. CDR3 sequence (DNA): TGTGCCAGCAGTGCAGGGGGCAGTAACTATGGCTACACCTTC. This sequence encodes CASSAGGSNYGYTF.